This record concerns one TCR beta chain sequence. One end of the junction does not line up with germline, which may come from a read error. TCRdb itself ran the RT-PCR reads through MiXCR, one entry per CDR3 protein. The sample yields more than 550,000 distinct CDR3 sequences, 14% seen once. Germline values: CDR1 MDHEN, CDR2 SYDVKM. The CDR3 contains 11 residues. Sequenced material: memory CD4+ T cells from blood. The sequence came from a female donor in good health, serving as a healthy control. The chain has TRBV28 and TRBJ2-7, with a weak D call TRBD1 (6 bases). The CDR3 nucleotides read TGTGCCAGCAGTCTCAGGGGCGCCTGGAACTTC. It is translated as CASSLRGAWNF.